This T cell receptor beta chain was recorded in a study of T cell responses to AZD1222 COVID-19 vaccine. Profiled with immunoSEQ multiplex PCR; TCRdb holds only in-frame clones, not every one. The sample records around 96,000 clones, around nine tenths being singletons. Points on this clone: Its antigen is not known.

Findings and limits, study-wide: Repertoires in all cases were sampled only once the peak T cell response had passed.

The trim removed 6 bases at V and 0 bases at J, leaving 5 bases unmatched. Per the germline V gene, CDR1 is KGHSH and CDR2 is LQKENI. The length of the CDR3 is 16 residues. The chain links TRBV18 to TRBJ1-5; 10 bases agree with TRBD1. This material consisted of peripheral blood, taken 28 days after the second AZD1222 dose. The origin of this receptor is an adult who received the AZD1222 COVID-19 vaccine. The CDR3 loop is CASSRTGGISNQPQHF. In DNA, the CDR3 is TGTGCCAGCTCGCGGACAGGGGGTATTAGCAATCAGCCCCAGCATTTT. The whole variable domain, remainder taken from reference TRBV18 and TRBJ1-5, is NAGVMQNPRHLVRRRGQEARLRCSPMKGHSHVYWYRQLPEEGLKFMVYLQKENIIDESGMPKERFSAEFPKEGPSILRIQQVVRGDSAAYFCASSRTGGISNQPQHFGDGTRLSIL.